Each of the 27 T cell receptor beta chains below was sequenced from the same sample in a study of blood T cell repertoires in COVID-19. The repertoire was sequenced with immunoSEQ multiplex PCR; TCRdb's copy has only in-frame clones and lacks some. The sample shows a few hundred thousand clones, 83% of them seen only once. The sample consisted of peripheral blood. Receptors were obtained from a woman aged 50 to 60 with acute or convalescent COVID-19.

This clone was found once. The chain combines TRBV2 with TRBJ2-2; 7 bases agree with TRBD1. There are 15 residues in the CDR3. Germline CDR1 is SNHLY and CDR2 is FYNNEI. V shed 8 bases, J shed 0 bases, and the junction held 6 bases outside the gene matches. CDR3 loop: CASLYGTANTGELFF. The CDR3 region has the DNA TGTGCCAGCCTATACGGGACAGCGAACACCGGGGAGCTGTTTTTT.

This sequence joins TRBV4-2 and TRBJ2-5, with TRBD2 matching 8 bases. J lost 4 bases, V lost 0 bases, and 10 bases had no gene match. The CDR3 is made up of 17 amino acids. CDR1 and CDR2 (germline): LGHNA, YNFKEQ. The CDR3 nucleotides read TGTGCCAGCAGCCAAGACGAAAGCGGGGGAGGGGGAGAGACCCAGTACTTC. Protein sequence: CASSQDESGGGGETQYF.

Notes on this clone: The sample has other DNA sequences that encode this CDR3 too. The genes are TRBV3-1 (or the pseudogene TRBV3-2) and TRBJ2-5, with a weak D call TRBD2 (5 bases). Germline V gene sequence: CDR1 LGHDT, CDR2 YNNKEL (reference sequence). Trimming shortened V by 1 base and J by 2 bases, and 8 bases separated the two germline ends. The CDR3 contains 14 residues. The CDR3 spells CASSQGGLQETQYF. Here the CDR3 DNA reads TGTGCCAGCAGCCAAGGAGGGCTGCAAGAGACCCAGTACTTC.

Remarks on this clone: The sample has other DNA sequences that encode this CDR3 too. In DNA form, the CDR3 reads TGTGCCTGGAGTGTAGGCGGGGTAAATGAAAAACTGTTTTTT. Its translation is CAWSVGGVNEKLFF. The V call is TRBV30, the J call TRBJ1-4; no clear D. The V gene lost 0 bases and the J gene lost 5 bases, with 10 bases spanning the gap. Germline CDR1 GTSNPN, CDR2 SVGIG (reference sequence). The CDR3 runs 14 residues.

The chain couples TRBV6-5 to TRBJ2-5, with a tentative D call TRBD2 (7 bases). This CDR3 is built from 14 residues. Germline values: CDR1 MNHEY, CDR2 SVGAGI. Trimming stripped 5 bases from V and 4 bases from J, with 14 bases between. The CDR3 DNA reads TGTGCCAGCAGTCCCACGGGGGGCCGAGAGACCCAGTACTTC. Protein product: CASSPTGGRETQYF.

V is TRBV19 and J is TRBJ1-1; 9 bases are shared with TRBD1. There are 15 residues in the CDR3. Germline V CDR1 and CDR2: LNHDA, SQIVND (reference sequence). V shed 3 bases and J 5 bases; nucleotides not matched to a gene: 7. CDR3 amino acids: CASSIQQGAPTEAFF. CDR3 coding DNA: TGTGCCAGTAGTATCCAACAGGGGGCCCCAACTGAAGCTTTCTTT.

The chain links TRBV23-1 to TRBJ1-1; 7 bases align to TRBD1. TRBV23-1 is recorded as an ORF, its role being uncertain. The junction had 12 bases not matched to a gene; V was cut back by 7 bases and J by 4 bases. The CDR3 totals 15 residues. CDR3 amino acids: CASTPPGTEATEAFF. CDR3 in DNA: TGCGCCAGCACCCCACCCGGGACAGAGGCCACTGAAGCTTTCTTT.

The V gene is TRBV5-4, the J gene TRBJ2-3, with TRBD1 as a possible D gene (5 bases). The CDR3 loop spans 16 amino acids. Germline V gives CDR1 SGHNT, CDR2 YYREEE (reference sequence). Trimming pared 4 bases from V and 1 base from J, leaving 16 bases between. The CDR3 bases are TGTGCCAGCAGCCCGGTACGGCAGGGCGGCACAGATACGCAGTATTTT. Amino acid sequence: CASSPVRQGGTDTQYF.

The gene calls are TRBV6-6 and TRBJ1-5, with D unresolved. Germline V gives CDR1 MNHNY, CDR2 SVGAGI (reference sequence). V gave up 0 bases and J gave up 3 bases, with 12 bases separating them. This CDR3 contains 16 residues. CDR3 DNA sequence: TGTGCCAGCAGTTACTCGAGGAGGGAGGCCAATCAGCCCCAGCATTTT. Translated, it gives CASSYSRREANQPQHF.

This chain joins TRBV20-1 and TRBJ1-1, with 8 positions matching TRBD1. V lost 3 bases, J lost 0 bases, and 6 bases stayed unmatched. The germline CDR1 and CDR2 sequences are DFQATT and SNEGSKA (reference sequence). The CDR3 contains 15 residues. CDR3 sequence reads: CSASPRQGMNTEAFF. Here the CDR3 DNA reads TGCAGTGCTAGTCCGCGACAGGGGATGAACACTGAAGCTTTCTTT.

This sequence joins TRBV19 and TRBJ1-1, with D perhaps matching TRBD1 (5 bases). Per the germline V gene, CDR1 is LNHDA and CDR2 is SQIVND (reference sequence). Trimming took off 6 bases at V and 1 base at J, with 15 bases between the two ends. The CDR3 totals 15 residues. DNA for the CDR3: TGTGCCAGTAGCCGGCAGGGTTACTCGAACACTGAAGCTTTCTTT. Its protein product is CASSRQGYSNTEAFF.

In DNA, the CDR3 is TGTGCCTGGAGTGGAGGGGGACAGATAAACATTCAGTACTTC. It translates to CAWSGGGQINIQYF. The chain has TRBV30 and TRBJ2-4; 7 positions agree with TRBD1. This CDR3 has 14 amino acids. The V and J ends lost 1 base and 6 bases, in that order; junction bases with no gene match: 6. Germline-derived CDR1 and CDR2 are GTSNPN and SVGIG (reference sequence).

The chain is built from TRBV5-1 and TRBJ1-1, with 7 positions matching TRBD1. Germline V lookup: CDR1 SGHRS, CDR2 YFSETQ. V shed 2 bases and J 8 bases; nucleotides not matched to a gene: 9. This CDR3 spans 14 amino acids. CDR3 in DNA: TGCGCCAGCAGCTTTCACGGGGACAGTAACGAAGCTTTCTTT. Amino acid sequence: CASSFHGDSNEAFF.

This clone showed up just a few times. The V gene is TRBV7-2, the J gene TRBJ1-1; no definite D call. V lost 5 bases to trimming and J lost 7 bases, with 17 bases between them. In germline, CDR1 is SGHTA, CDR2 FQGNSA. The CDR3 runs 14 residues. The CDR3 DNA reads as TGTGCCAGCAGCCCTAGTCGCAGACCCGATGAAGCTTTCTTT. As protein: CASSPSRRPDEAFF.

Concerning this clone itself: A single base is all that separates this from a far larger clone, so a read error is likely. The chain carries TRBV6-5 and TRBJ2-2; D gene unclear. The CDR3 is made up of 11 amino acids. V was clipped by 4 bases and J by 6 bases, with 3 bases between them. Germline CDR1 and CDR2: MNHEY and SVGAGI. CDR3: CASSSAGELFF. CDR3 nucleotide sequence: TGTGCCAGCAGTTCGGCCGGGGAGCTGTTTTTT.

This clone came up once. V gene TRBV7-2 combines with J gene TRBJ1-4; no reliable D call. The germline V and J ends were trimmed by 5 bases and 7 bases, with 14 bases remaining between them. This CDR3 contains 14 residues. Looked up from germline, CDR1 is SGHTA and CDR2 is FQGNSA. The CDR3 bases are TGTGCCAGCAGCCTTGGGTCGGAGGGTGAAAAACTGTTTTTT. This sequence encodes CASSLGSEGEKLFF.

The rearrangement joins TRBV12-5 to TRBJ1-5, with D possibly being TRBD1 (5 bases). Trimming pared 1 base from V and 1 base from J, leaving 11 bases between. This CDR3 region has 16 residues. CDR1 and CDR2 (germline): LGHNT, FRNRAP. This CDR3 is CASGLALAGSNQPQHF. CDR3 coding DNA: TGTGCTAGTGGTTTGGCGCTTGCAGGGAGCAATCAGCCCCAGCATTTT.

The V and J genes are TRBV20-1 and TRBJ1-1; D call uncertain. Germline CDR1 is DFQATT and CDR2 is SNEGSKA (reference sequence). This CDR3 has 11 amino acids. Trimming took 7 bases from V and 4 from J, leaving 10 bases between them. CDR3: CSVRRFTEAFF. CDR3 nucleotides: TGCAGTGTTCGCAGGTTCACTGAAGCTTTCTTT.

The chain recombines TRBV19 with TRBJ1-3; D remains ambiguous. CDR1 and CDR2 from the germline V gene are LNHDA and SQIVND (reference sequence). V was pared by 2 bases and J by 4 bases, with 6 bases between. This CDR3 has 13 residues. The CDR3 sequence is CASSISFGNTIYF. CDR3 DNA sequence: TGTGCCAGTAGTATATCGTTCGGAAACACCATATATTTT.

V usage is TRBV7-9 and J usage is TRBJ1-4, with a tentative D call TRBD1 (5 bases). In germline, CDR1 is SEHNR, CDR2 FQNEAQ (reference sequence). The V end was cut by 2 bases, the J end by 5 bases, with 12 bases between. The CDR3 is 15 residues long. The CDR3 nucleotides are TGTGCCAGCAGCTTAAACGTCCCAGGGAATGAAAAACTGTTTTTT. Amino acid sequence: CASSLNVPGNEKLFF.

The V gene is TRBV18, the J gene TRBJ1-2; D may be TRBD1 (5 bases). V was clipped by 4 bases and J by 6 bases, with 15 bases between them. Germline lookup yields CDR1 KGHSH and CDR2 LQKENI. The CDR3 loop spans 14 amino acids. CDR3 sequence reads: CASSLSGRVDGYTF. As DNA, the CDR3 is TGTGCCAGCTCACTGTCGGGCAGGGTCGATGGCTACACCTTC.

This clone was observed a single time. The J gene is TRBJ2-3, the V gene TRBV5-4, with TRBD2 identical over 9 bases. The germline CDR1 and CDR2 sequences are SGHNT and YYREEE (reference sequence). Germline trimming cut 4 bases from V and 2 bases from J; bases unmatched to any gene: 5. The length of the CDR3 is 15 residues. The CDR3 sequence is CASSPTSGNTDTQYF. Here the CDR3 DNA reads TGTGCCAGCAGCCCGACTAGCGGCAACACAGATACGCAGTATTTT.

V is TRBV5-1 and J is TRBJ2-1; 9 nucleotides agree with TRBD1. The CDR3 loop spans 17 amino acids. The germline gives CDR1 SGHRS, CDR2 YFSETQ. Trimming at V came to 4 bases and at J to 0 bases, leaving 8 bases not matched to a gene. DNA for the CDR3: TGCGCCAGCAGCACCACAGGGGGCGACCCCTCCTACAATGAGCAGTTCTTC. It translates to CASSTTGGDPSYNEQFF.

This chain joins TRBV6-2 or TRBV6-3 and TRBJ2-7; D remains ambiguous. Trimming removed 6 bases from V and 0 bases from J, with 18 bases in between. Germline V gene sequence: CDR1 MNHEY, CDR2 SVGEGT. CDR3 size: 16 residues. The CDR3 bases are TGTGCCAGCAGCCCCCGCCTAGAGGCTAGCTCCTACGAGCAGTACGTC. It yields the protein CASSPRLEASSYEQYV.

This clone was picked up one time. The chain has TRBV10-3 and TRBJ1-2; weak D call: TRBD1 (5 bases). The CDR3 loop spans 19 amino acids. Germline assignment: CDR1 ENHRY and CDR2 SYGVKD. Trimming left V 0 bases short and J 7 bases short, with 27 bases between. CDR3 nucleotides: TGTGCCATCAGTGAGTCGCGCGGGTGGACCTCAGGAGGGGATGCTGGCTACACCTTC. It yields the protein CAISESRGWTSGGDAGYTF.

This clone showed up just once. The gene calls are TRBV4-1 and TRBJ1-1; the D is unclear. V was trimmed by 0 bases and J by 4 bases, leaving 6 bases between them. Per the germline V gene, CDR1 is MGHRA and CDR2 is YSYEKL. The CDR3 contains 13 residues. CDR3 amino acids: CASSQEPVTEAFF. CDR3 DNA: TGCGCCAGCAGCCAAGAGCCGGTCACTGAAGCTTTCTTT.

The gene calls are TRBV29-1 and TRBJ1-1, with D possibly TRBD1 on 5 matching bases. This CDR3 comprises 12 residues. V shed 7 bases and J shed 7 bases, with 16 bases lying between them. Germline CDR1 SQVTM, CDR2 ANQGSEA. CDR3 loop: CSAGPSGGEAFF. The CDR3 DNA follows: TGCAGCGCCGGACCGTCGGGGGGTGAAGCTTTCTTT.